A single sample gave rise to the 25 T cell receptor beta chains below, sequenced in a study of metastatic and nonmetastatic thyroid tumors. Patients were all untreated before their thyroid surgery. TCRdb re-processed the PCR reads through MiXCR. The table shows about 39,000 clones, with 18% occurring only once. Material for sequencing was tumor tissue. These TCRs come from a female donor with papillary thyroid cancer or a benign thyroid nodule (not recorded which). Some clones in this sample may be carry-over from other donors' samples.

On this clone itself: This may come from a read error, since a much larger clone is one base off. This chain links TRBV5-1 with TRBJ1-4, with a possible D match to TRBD1 (5 bases). The CDR3 is 15 residues long. Germline loops: CDR1 SGHRS, CDR2 YFSETQ. The CDR3: CASSFSRVAREKLLF. CDR3 sequence (DNA): TGCGCCAGCAGCTTTTCCAGGGTGGCTCGTGAAAAACTGCTTTTT.

This clone was picked up many times. This sample includes further DNA sequences coding for the same CDR3. J is TRBJ1-1 and V is TRBV6-2 or TRBV6-3; TRBD1 matches 9 bases. The CDR3 runs to 15 residues. The germline gives CDR1 MNHEY, CDR2 SVGEGT. The trim removed 5 bases at V and 5 bases at J, leaving 9 bases unmatched. For the CDR3, the DNA is TGTGCCAGCAGTGCCTCCGGGACAGGGCGAACTGAAGCTTTCTTT. It codes for CASSASGTGRTEAFF.

This clone was counted only a few times. V gene TRBV10-3 combines with J gene TRBJ2-1; D not resolved. From germline, CDR1 is ENHRY and CDR2 SYGVKD. Trimming shortened V by 10 bases and J by 7 bases, and 23 bases separated the two germline ends. The CDR3 loop spans 15 amino acids. CDR3 region: CATLGPASAGNEQFF. The DNA for the CDR3 is TGTGCCACCCTTGGGCCCGCGAGTGCCGGGAATGAGCAGTTCTTC.

There are many counts of this clone. This specimen includes other DNA sequences encoding the same CDR3. The genes are TRBV19 and TRBJ1-1, with D perhaps TRBD1 (5 bases). The CDR3 runs 16 residues. The ends were cut back, 4 bases at V and 3 bases at J, with 18 bases in the middle. CDR1 is LNHDA, CDR2 SQIVND, per germline (reference sequence). CDR3 nucleotides: TGTGCCAGTAGTAATTTGGTTGGGGGAGGGGACACTGAAGCTTTCTTT. Translating it yields CASSNLVGGGDTEAFF.

This clone was seen a handful of times. CDR3 coding DNA: TGTGCCAGCAGTCCCTCAGGGGTTCTCCCCTACAATGAGCAGTTCTTC. As protein: CASSPSGVLPYNEQFF. The J gene is TRBJ2-1, the V gene TRBV6-4; D is possibly TRBD1 (6 bases). CDR3 length: 16 residues. Germline V gene sequence: CDR1 MRHNA, CDR2 SNTAGT. The V gene lost 5 bases and the J gene lost 2 bases, with 16 bases spanning the gap.

This clone was counted a single time. The genes are TRBV28 and TRBJ2-4; no reliable D call. Trimming shortened V by 6 bases and J by 1 base, and 13 bases separated the two germline ends. Germline V gene data show CDR1 as MDHEN and CDR2 as SYDVKM. This CDR3 spans 15 amino acids. Here the CDR3 DNA reads TGTGCCAGCAGCCCTCAAGGGATGGCCAAAAACATTCAGTACTTC. Protein sequence: CASSPQGMAKNIQYF. Using reference TRBV28 and TRBJ2-4 for the parts outside the CDR3, the full variable domain is DVKVTQSSRYLVKRTGEKVFLECVQDMDHENMFWYRQDPGLGLRLIYFSYDVKMKEKGDIPEGYSVSREKKERFSLILESASTNQTSMYLCASSPQGMAKNIQYFGAGTRLSVL.

This clone was counted at least ten times. The V and J genes are TRBV27 and TRBJ2-7, with D tentatively TRBD2 (6 bases). The CDR3 extends over 14 amino acids. The V end was cut by 1 base, the J end by 2 bases, with 9 bases between. Germline V gene sequence: CDR1 MNHEY, CDR2 SMNVEV (reference sequence). The CDR3, as DNA: TGTGCCAGCAGTTTATGGGCGGGAACCTACGAGCAGTACTTC. Translating gives CASSLWAGTYEQYF.

Worth noting for this clone: A clone one base away is much larger, so this may be a read error. The sample holds other DNA sequences that translate to the same CDR3. The chain joins TRBV12-5 to TRBJ2-1; TRBD1 matches 7 bases. Germline V lookup: CDR1 LGHNT, CDR2 FRNRAP. The J segment lost 7 bases and the V segment lost 5 bases, leaving 11 bases of the junction unmatched. This CDR3 has 15 residues. CDR3 DNA: TGTGCTAGTGGTCCAGGGGGAAGGGAGTCGAATGAGCAGTTCTTC. Residues: CASGPGGRESNEQFF. The full variable domain, its missing parts supplied by reference TRBV12-5 and TRBJ2-1, is DARVTQTPRHKVTEMGQEVTMRCQPILGHNTVFWYRQTMMQGLELLAYFRNRAPLDDSGMPKDRFSAEMPDATLATLKIQPSEPRDSAVYFCASGPGGRESNEQFFGPGTRLTVL.

On this clone itself: The junction shows a germline mismatch at one end, possibly a read error. The chain carries TRBV24-1 and TRBJ1-2, with 8 bases matching TRBD1. CDR1 and CDR2 (germline): KGHDR, SFDVKD. The CDR3 runs to 18 residues. The CDR3 DNA reads TGTGCCAACAGTGATGACCCGGGACAGGCCGACTGGGGCTATGGCTACACCTTC. Its protein is CANSDDPGQADWGYGYTF.

This clone was seen at least ten times. This chain uses TRBV11-2 with TRBJ2-7; perhaps D is TRBD1 or TRBD2 (5 bases each). The length of the CDR3 is 14 residues. Trimming shortened V by 4 bases and J by 4 bases, and 14 bases separated the two germline ends. Germline V gene lookup returns CDR1 SGHAT and CDR2 FQNNGV. The CDR3 region has the DNA TGTGCCAGCAGCTGGGGACCTGAATGGTACGAGCAGTACTTC. Translating it yields CASSWGPEWYEQYF. The full variable domain, rest sourced from reference TRBV11-2 and TRBJ2-7, is EAGVAQSPRYKIIEKRQSVAFWCNPISGHATLYWYQQILGQGPKLLIQFQNNGVVDDSQLPKDRFSAERLKGVDSTLKIQPAKLEDSAVYLCASSWGPEWYEQYFGPGTRLTVT.

The genes are TRBV20-1 and TRBJ2-2; D is unclear. The CDR3 is 12 amino acids. Deletions cut 7 bases from V and 6 bases from J, with 12 bases between. CDR1 is DFQATT, CDR2 SNEGSKA, per germline (reference sequence). CDR3 nucleotides: TGCAGTGTTAGCTTCTGGTCCGGGGAGCTGTTTTTT. Protein sequence: CSVSFWSGELFF.

This clone was found many times. The chain employs TRBV6-5 and TRBJ1-4; 8 bases agree with TRBD1. With 0 bases clipped from V and 7 bases from J, the junction kept 7 bases outside the gene matches. The CDR3 totals 16 residues. Germline V CDR1 and CDR2: MNHEY, SVGAGI. The CDR3: CASSYSGQGGSEKLFF. DNA of the CDR3: TGTGCCAGCAGTTACTCCGGACAGGGAGGGAGTGAAAAACTGTTTTTT.

The table lists this clone with many counts. This specimen includes other DNA sequences encoding the same CDR3. The rearrangement joins TRBV28 to TRBJ2-7; D possibly corresponds to TRBD2 (6 bases). Trimming shortened V by 5 bases and J by 3 bases, and 29 bases separated the two germline ends. From germline, CDR1 is MDHEN and CDR2 SYDVKM. This CDR3 has 19 amino acids. The CDR3 sequence: CASSPEGPSGGQGVYEQYF. DNA of the CDR3: TGTGCCAGCAGTCCCGAAGGTCCAAGCGGAGGGCAGGGCGTCTACGAGCAGTACTTC.

In DNA, the CDR3 is TGTGCCAGCAGTTACCGCACAGGTTTGCATGGCTACACCTTC. Translation: CASSYRTGLHGYTF. V gene TRBV6-5 combines with J gene TRBJ1-2; D is possibly TRBD1 (5 bases). This CDR3 region has 14 residues. Germline V gene data show CDR1 as MNHEY and CDR2 as SVGAGI. V was pared by 2 bases and J by 6 bases, with 13 bases between.

This clone was counted many times. The chain links TRBV3-1 to TRBJ1-1; D call uncertain. With 0 bases removed from V and 2 bases from J, the gap between germline ends came to 22 bases. Germline values: CDR1 LGHDT, CDR2 YNNKEL (reference sequence). This CDR3 contains 19 residues. DNA of the CDR3: TGTGCCAGCAGCCAAGAAGGGAGGAGAGGGAAGGGTTATAACACTGAAGCTTTCTTT. Protein product: CASSQEGRRGKGYNTEAFF.

A word on this clone: One end of the junction varies from germline; a read error may be responsible. V is TRBV7-7 and J is TRBJ2-2; 15 bases map to TRBD2. The CDR3 length is 18 residues. Per germline, CDR1 SSHAT and CDR2 FNYEAQ (reference sequence). CDR3 sequence (DNA): TGTGCTAGCAGCGCAGGGACTAGCGGGAGGTCGCCCACCGGGGAGCTGTTTTTT. It is translated as CASSAGTSGRSPTGELFF.

This clone came up many times. J is TRBJ2-7 and V is TRBV20-1; D not resolved. Per the germline V gene, CDR1 is DFQATT and CDR2 is SNEGSKA (reference sequence). V gave up 6 bases and J gave up 2 bases, with 17 bases separating them. CDR3 length: 14 residues. CDR3 in amino acids: CSAPLQMPPYEQYF. CDR3 bases: TGCAGTGCCCCTCTTCAAATGCCCCCCTACGAGCAGTACTTC.

This clone was seen many times. This chain joins TRBV5-1 and TRBJ2-2, with 7 bases identical to TRBD2. The trim removed 2 bases at V and 4 bases at J, leaving 5 bases unmatched. Germline lookup yields CDR1 SGHRS and CDR2 YFSETQ. The CDR3 consists of 15 residues. The chain's CDR3 is CASSFLAESTGELFF. The CDR3, as DNA: TGCGCCAGCAGCTTTCTAGCGGAGTCCACCGGGGAGCTGTTTTTT.

The chain joins TRBV5-4 to TRBJ2-2; 11 bases line up with TRBD2. The CDR3 totals 18 residues. Germline lookup yields CDR1 SGHNT and CDR2 YYREEE (reference sequence). After removal of 0 bases from V and 4 bases from J, the junction contained 8 bases not matched to a gene. The CDR3, as DNA: TGTGCCAGCAGCTTGGGATCCACTAGCGGGAGCATCACCGGGGAGCTGTTTTTT. It is translated as CASSLGSTSGSITGELFF.

This clone was detected ten times or more. V gene TRBV7-3 combines with J gene TRBJ2-1; 10 bases line up with TRBD2. The V segment lost 4 bases and the J segment 8 bases; nucleotides outside the gene matches: 14. Germline CDR1 reads SGHTA; CDR2 reads FQGTGA. The CDR3 contains 17 residues. The CDR3 DNA reads TGTGCCAGCAGCTCTCATACTAGCGGGATTCTTACGGATGAGCAGTTCTTC. It specifies CASSSHTSGILTDEQFF.

The table lists this clone with a few counts. This may be a read error: a much more frequent sequence differs by one nucleotide. The CDR3 does not close with the conserved phenylalanine or tryptophan, likely indicating a read error. The rearrangement uses TRBV13 and TRBJ1-1, with no clear D. This CDR3 is 16 amino acids long. The V end was cut by 5 bases, the J end by 0 bases, with 16 bases between. Germline V CDR1 and CDR2: PRHDT, FYEKMQ (reference sequence). CDR3 DNA: TGTGCCAGCAGCCAATTGGGAGAAAGGTTGAACACTGAAGCTTTCCTT. Its protein is CASSQLGERLNTEAFL.

The chain employs TRBV7-2 and TRBJ2-7; 8 bases map to TRBD1. Germline CDR1 SGHTA, CDR2 FQGNSA. The CDR3 runs 13 residues. Trimming took 7 bases from V and 5 from J; bases not matched to a gene: 7. CDR3 in amino acids: CASNPRGRHEQYF. The CDR3 nucleotides are TGTGCCAGCAACCCCAGGGGGCGCCACGAGCAGTACTTC.

The chain joins TRBV6-1 to TRBJ1-2; D ambiguous. The CDR3 extends over 12 amino acids. CDR1 and CDR2 (germline): MNHNS, SASEGT. Trimming cost V 10 bases and J 3 bases, with 12 bases left between them. CDR3 in amino acids: CANTRSYYGYTF. CDR3 sequence (DNA): TGTGCCAACACCAGGTCGTACTATGGCTACACCTTC.

The rearrangement joins TRBV6-1 to TRBJ2-7, with 7 nucleotides matching TRBD1. CDR1 and CDR2 from the germline V gene are MNHNS and SASEGT. The CDR3 has 13 amino acids. Trimming removed 5 bases from V and 2 bases from J; junction bases left unmatched: 3. CDR3 DNA sequence: TGTGCCAGCAGTTTCACAGGGGCCTACGAGCAGTACTTC. Translated, it gives CASSFTGAYEQYF.

This clone was counted ten times or more. V usage is TRBV18 and J usage is TRBJ2-3, with 11 bases lining up with TRBD1. V gave up 0 bases and J gave up 9 bases; unmatched junction bases: 2. The V gene's germline CDR1 is KGHSH and CDR2 LQKENI. This CDR3 contains 14 residues. CDR3 sequence (DNA): TGTGCCAGCTCACCACCGGGGGACAGGGGGACGCAGTATTTT. This encodes CASSPPGDRGTQYF.